Presented here are 7 T cell receptor beta chains from one specimen sequenced in a study of CD8+ T cells in alopecia areata. After isolation, RNA underwent reverse transcription to generate cDNA as the sequencing template. Method: immunoSEQ multiplex PCR; TCRdb's copy keeps in-frame clones and lacks some. Of around 140,000 clones in the sample, approximately 50% were seen once. This specimen consisted of CD4+ T cells sorted from blood, obtained at week 0. The receptors derive from a human donor with alopecia areata.

The V and J genes are TRBV30 and TRBJ2-1; no firm D call. CDR1 is GTSNPN, CDR2 SVGIG, per germline (reference sequence). The ends were cut back, 4 bases at V and 0 bases at J, with 10 bases in the middle. This CDR3 spans 14 amino acids. The CDR3 reads CAWTAGNSYNEQFF. The CDR3 region has the DNA TGTGCCTGGACCGCAGGTAACTCCTACAATGAGCAGTTCTTC.

V usage is TRBV30 and J usage is TRBJ2-5; 7 positions match TRBD1. V shed 8 bases and J 4 bases; nucleotides not matched to a gene: 10. Germline V CDR1 and CDR2: GTSNPN, SVGIG (reference sequence). The CDR3 is 13 amino acids. CDR3 nucleotide sequence: TGTGCCGAGAGCAGGGGGTCCGGAGAGACCCAGTACTTC. Its protein is CAESRGSGETQYF.

The rearrangement links TRBV30 to TRBJ2-1, with 9 bases matching TRBD2. Germline trimming cut 4 bases from V and 4 bases from J; bases unmatched to any gene: 8. Germline-derived CDR1 and CDR2 are GTSNPN and SVGIG (reference sequence). The CDR3 length is 15 residues. The CDR3 DNA reads as TGTGCCTGGAACAAACTAGCGGGTCTTTACAATGAGCAGTTCTTC. Its protein product is CAWNKLAGLYNEQFF.

This chain uses TRBV27 with TRBJ1-3; D is ambiguous. Trimming left V 5 bases short and J 0 bases short, with 8 bases between. The germline gives CDR1 MNHEY, CDR2 SMNVEV (reference sequence). The CDR3 is made up of 14 amino acids. The CDR3 spells CASSDRISGNTIYF. In nucleotides, the CDR3 is TGTGCCAGCAGTGACCGAATCTCTGGAAACACCATATATTTT.

This rearrangement joins TRBV2 to TRBJ1-5; D gene unclear. The V gene's germline CDR1 is SNHLY and CDR2 FYNNEI. The V and J ends lost 6 bases and 6 bases respectively, with 9 bases between them. The CDR3 runs 12 residues. As DNA, the CDR3 is TGTGCCAGCAGGCAGGCAGGTCAGCCCCAGCATTTT. Its translation: CASRQAGQPQHF.

V is TRBV2 and J is TRBJ2-1; 9 bases are a match to TRBD2. The trim removed 3 bases at V and 8 bases at J, leaving 8 bases unmatched. CDR3 length: 15 amino acids. CDR1 is SNHLY and CDR2 is FYNNEI in the germline V gene. The CDR3 coding sequence is TGTGCCAGCAGTGAGTTAGCGGGAGAGTTCGATGAGCAGTTCTTC. Its translation: CASSELAGEFDEQFF.

This sequence joins TRBV29-1 and TRBJ1-1; D is uncertain. In germline, CDR1 is SQVTM, CDR2 ANQGSEA. V dropped 6 bases and J dropped 2 bases, with 10 bases sitting between them. The CDR3 runs to 12 residues. The CDR3 reads CSVKKGNTEAFF. In nucleotides, the CDR3 is TGCAGCGTGAAAAAAGGAAACACTGAAGCTTTCTTT.